The 10 T cell receptor beta chains listed next were all sequenced from one sample in a study of cytomegalovirus exposure and HLA in healthy donors (dated by TCRdb to the late 2010s). The library was produced with the immunoSEQ multiplex PCR assay. The multiplex PCR relied on a mix of 60 forward primers for TCR Vbeta segments and 13 reverse primers for TCR Jbeta segments. TCRdb holds this immuneACCESS table with in-frame rearrangements only. Some clones are missing; in checked studies, unresolved V genes explain under half, and the rest has no known cause. This sample lists approximately 100,000 clones; more than 75% were detected once. The ten most abundant clones make up roughly 9.2% of the sample. The sequencing input was PBMCs. The receptors stem from a young man in good health and CMV-seropositive.

The chain carries TRBV25-1 and TRBJ2-7; the D gene is possibly TRBD1 (5 bases). CDR3 length: 13 residues. V was clipped by 6 bases and J by 2 bases, with 11 bases between them. The V gene's germline CDR1 is MGHDK and CDR2 SYGVNS. The DNA of the CDR3 is TGTGCCAGCAGCCGAAGGGGTCCCTACGAGCAGTACTTC. Amino acid sequence: CASSRRGPYEQYF.

The genes are TRBV5-1 and TRBJ1-4, with D possibly being TRBD1 (6 bases). CDR3 length: 15 residues. Per germline, CDR1 SGHRS and CDR2 YFSETQ. Trimming removed 0 bases from V and 5 bases from J, with 11 bases in between. The DNA of the CDR3 is TGCGCCAGCAGCTTGGACAGGGTGCCGAATGAAAAACTGTTTTTT. Protein product: CASSLDRVPNEKLFF.

The DNA for the CDR3 is TGCGCCAGCAGCCAACCCGGACAGGGATTCTACGAGCAGTACTTC. Protein: CASSQPGQGFYEQYF. The rearrangement uses TRBV4-1 and TRBJ2-7, with 8 bases that match TRBD1. The trim removed 2 bases at V and 3 bases at J, leaving 6 bases unmatched. Germline-derived CDR1 and CDR2 are MGHRA and YSYEKL. The CDR3 consists of 15 residues.

V is TRBV18 and J is TRBJ2-7; 8 nucleotides agree with TRBD1. V was clipped by 2 bases and J by 7 bases; unmatched bases: 7. This CDR3 region has 14 residues. From germline, CDR1 is KGHSH and CDR2 LQKENI. The CDR3 DNA sequence: TGTGCCAGCTCACCATCGGACAGGGCGAGGGAGCAGTACTTC. Translation gives CASSPSDRAREQYF.

The chain has TRBV4-1 and TRBJ1-5, with D maybe TRBD1 (5 bases). The V gene's germline CDR1 is MGHRA and CDR2 YSYEKL. This CDR3 is 15 amino acids long. With 2 bases removed from V and 6 bases from J, the gap between germline ends came to 14 bases. This CDR3 is CASSQRSGLGQPQHF. The CDR3 DNA reads as TGCGCCAGCAGCCAAAGGTCAGGGCTCGGTCAGCCCCAGCATTTT.

The gene calls are TRBV21-1 and TRBJ2-4; the tabulated D call, TRBD2, remains unverified against the DNA. TRBV21-1 represents a pseudogene. There are 17 residues in the CDR3. The CDR3 spells CASSKGPPGDAKNIQYF. For the CDR3, the DNA is TGTGCCAGCAGCAAAGGTCCACCGGGGGACGCCAAAAACATTCAGTACTTC.

The J gene is TRBJ2-2, the V gene TRBV4-1, with D possibly matching TRBD2 (5 bases). Trimming took off 0 bases at V and 4 bases at J, with 15 bases between the two ends. The germline CDR1 and CDR2 sequences are MGHRA and YSYEKL. The CDR3 covers 17 residues. DNA for the CDR3: TGCGCCAGCAGCCAAGATATGAGAGGGCCCCGCACCGGGGAGCTGTTTTTT. Translation: CASSQDMRGPRTGELFF.

This clone was seen only once. This sequence joins TRBV28 and TRBJ2-6; D gene unclear. Trimming took 4 bases from V and 0 from J, leaving 4 bases between them. The CDR3 covers 14 residues. CDR1 is MDHEN, CDR2 SYDVKM, per germline. The CDR3 bases are TGTGCCAGCAGTTCCTACTCTGGGGCCAACGTCCTGACTTTC. This gives the protein CASSSYSGANVLTF.

This clone was recorded only once. The genes are TRBV19 and TRBJ1-3; 7 nucleotides agree with TRBD1. CDR1 and CDR2 (germline): LNHDA, SQIVND (reference sequence). J lost 1 base, V lost 6 bases, and 6 bases had no gene match. The CDR3 sequence is 15 residues long. The CDR3 DNA follows: TGTGCCAGTAGGACGACAGGGACATCTGGAAACACCATATATTTT. This translates into CASRTTGTSGNTIYF.

The V gene is TRBV2, the J gene TRBJ2-2, with unresolved D. The CDR3 totals 14 residues. Germline V gene sequence: CDR1 SNHLY, CDR2 FYNNEI. Deletions cut 5 bases from V and 5 bases from J, with 12 bases between. This CDR3 is CASSRQTQTGELFF. The CDR3 region has the DNA TGTGCCAGCAGTCGACAAACCCAGACCGGGGAGCTGTTTTTT.